This T cell receptor beta chain appears in the sequencing data of a study of blood T cell repertoires in COVID-19. Those enrolled in Seattle joined during active infection and were followed longitudinally afterward. The protocol was immunoSEQ multiplex PCR, while the TCRdb copy is restricted to in-frame clones and leaves out a portion. The repertoire includes under 550,000 clones, roughly 90% of them detected once, and roughly 0.87% sits in the top ten. Sequencing was done on a sample of peripheral blood. The source of this sequence is a young man with COVID-19, enrolled during active disease.

The CDR3 coding sequence is TGTGCCAGCAGTTACGGACAGGGACTCTATGGCTACACCTTC. It codes for CASSYGQGLYGYTF. The chain joins TRBV6-6 to TRBJ1-2; 8 nucleotides align to TRBD1. CDR1 and CDR2 (germline): MNHNY, SVGAGI (reference sequence). This CDR3 has 14 amino acids. Trimming removed 2 bases from V and 4 bases from J; junction bases left unmatched: 3.